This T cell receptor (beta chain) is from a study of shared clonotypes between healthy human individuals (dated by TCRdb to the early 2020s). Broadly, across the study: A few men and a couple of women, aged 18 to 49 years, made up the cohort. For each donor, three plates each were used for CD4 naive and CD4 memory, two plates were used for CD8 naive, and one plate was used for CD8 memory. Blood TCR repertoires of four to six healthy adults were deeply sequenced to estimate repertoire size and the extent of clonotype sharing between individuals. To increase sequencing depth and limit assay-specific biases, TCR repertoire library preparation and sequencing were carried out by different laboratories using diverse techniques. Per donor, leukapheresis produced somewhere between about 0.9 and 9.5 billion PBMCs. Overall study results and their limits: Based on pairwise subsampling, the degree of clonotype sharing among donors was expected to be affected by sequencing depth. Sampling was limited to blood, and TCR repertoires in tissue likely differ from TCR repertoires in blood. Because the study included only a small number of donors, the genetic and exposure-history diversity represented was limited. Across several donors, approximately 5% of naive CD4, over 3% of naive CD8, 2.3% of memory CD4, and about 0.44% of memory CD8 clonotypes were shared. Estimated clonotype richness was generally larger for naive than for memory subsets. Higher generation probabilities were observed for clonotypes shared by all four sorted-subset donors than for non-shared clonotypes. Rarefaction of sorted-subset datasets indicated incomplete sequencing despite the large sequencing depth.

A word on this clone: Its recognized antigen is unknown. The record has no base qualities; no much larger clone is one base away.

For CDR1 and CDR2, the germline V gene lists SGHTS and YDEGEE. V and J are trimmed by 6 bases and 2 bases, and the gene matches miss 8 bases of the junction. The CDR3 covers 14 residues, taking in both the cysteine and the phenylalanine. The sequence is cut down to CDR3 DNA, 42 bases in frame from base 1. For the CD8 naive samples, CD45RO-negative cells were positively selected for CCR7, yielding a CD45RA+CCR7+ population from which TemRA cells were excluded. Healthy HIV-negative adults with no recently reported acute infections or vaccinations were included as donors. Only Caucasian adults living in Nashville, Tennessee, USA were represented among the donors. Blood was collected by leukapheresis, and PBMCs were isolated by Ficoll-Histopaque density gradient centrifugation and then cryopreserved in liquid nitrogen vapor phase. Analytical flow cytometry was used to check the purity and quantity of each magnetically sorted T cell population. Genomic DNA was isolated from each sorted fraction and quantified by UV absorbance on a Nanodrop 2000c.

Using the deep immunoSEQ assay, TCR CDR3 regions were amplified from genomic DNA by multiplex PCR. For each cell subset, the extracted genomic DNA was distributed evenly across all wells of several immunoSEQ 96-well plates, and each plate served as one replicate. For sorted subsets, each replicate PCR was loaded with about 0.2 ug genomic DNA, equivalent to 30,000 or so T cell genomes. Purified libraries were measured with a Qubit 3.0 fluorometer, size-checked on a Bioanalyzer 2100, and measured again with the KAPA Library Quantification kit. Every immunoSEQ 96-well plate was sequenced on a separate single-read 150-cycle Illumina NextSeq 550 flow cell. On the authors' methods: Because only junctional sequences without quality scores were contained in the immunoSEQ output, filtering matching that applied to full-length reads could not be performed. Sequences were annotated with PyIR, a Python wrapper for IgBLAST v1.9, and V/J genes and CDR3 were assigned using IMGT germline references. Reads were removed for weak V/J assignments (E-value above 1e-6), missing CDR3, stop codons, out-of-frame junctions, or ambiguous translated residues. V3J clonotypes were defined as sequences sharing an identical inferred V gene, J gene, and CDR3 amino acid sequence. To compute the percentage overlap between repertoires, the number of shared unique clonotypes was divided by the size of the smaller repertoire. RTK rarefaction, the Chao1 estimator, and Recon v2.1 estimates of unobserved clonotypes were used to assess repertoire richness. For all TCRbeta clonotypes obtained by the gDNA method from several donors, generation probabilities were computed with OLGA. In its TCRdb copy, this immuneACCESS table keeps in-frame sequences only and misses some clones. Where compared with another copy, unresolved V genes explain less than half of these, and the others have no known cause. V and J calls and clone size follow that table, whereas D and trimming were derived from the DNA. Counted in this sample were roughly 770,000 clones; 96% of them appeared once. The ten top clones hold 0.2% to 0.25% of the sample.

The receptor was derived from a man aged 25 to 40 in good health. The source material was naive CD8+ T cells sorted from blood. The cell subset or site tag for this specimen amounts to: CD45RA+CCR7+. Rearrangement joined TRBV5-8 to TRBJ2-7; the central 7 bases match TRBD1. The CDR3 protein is CASTLRDSTYEQYF. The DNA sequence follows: TGTGCCAGCACGCTTCGGGACAGCACCTACGAGCAGTACTTC.